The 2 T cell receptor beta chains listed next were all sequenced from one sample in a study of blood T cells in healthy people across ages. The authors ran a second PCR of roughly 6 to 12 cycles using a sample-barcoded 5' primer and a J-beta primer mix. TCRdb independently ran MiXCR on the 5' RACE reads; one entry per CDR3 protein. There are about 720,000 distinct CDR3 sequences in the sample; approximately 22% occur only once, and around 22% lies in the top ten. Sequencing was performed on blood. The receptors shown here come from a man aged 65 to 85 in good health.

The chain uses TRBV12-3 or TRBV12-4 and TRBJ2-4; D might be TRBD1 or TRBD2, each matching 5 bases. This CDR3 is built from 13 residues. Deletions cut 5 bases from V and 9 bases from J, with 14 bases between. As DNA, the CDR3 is TGTGCCAGCAGTCCTACCGGGGCAGGCATTCAGTACTTC. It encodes CASSPTGAGIQYF.

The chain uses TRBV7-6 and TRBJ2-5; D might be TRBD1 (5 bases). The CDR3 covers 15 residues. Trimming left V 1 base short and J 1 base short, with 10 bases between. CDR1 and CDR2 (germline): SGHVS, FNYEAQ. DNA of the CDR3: TGTGCCAGCAGCTTAGGTGTCAGGGCCCAAGAGACCCAGTACTTC. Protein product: CASSLGVRAQETQYF.